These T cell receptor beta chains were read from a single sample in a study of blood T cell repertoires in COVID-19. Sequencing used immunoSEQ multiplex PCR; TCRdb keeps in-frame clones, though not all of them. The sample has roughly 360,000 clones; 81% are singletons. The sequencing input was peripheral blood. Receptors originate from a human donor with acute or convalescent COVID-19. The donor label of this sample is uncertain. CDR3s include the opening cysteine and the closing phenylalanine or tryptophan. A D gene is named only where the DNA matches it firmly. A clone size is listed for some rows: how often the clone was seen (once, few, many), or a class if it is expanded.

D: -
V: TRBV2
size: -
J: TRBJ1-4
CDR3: CASSGGPRKEKLFF
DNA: TGTGCCAGCAGTGGAGGCCCCCGAAAGGAAAAACTGTTTTTT

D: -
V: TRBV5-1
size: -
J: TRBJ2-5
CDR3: CASSLGAYQETQYF
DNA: TGCGCCAGCAGCTTGGGCGCGTACCAAGAGACCCAGTACTTC

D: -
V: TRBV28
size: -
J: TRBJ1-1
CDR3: CASRGGLGAEAFF
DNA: TGTGCCAGCAGGGGGGGACTCGGGGCTGAAGCTTTCTTT

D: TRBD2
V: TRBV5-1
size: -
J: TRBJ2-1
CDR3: CASSLVGRDYNEQFF
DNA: TGCGCCAGCAGCTTGGTAGGGAGGGACTACAATGAGCAGTTCTTC

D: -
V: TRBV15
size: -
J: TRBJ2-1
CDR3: CATSLMEKLGDEQFF
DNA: TGTGCCACCAGCCTTATGGAGAAACTCGGCGATGAGCAGTTCTTC

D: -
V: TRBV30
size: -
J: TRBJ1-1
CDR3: CAWSFGTLGTEAFF
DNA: TGTGCCTGGAGTTTCGGGACTCTAGGGACTGAAGCTTTCTTT

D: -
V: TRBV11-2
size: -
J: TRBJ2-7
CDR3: CASSPGLRSYEQYF
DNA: TGTGCCAGCAGCCCGGGACTCCGCTCCTACGAGCAGTACTTC

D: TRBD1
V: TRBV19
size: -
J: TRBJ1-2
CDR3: CASSRGRDSLNYGYTF
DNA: TGTGCCAGTAGTAGGGGAAGGGACAGCCTAAACTATGGCTACACCTTC

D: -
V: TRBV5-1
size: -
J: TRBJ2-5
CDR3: CASSFGGETQYF
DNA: TGCGCCAGCAGCTTCGGAGGGGAGACCCAGTACTTC

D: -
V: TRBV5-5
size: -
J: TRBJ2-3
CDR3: CASSPQGTDTQYF
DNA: TGTGCCAGCAGCCCCCAGGGCACAGATACGCAGTATTTT

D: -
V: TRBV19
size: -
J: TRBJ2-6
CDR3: CASRQDSLGANVLTF
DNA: TGTGCCAGTAGGCAAGACAGCCTCGGAGCCAACGTCCTGACTTTC

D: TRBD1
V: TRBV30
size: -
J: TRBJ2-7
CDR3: CAWSLGQYYEQYF
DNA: TGTGCCTGGAGTTTGGGACAGTATTACGAGCAGTACTTC

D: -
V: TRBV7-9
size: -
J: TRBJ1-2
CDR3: CASNLQGNYGYTF
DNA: TGTGCCAGCAACCTTCAGGGTAACTATGGCTACACCTTC

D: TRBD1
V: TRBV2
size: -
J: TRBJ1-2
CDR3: CASSNDRGPDGYTF
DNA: TGTGCCAGCAGTAACGACAGGGGACCAGATGGCTACACCTTC

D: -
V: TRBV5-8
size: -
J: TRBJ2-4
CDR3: CASSLERGAKNIQYF
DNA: TGTGCCAGCAGCTTGGAGAGGGGGGCCAAAAACATTCAGTACTTC

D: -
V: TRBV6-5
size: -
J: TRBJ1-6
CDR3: CASQRQADNSPLHF
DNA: TGTGCCAGCCAAAGACAGGCCGATAATTCACCCCTCCACTTT

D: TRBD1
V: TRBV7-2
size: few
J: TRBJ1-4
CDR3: CASTRDSSNEKLFF
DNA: TGTGCCAGCACCCGGGACAGTTCTAATGAAAAACTGTTTTTT

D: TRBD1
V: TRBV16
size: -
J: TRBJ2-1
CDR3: CASSHGTGGHNEQFF
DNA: TGTGCCAGCAGCCATGGGACAGGGGGCCACAATGAGCAGTTCTTC

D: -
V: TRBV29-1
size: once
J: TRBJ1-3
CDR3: CSVGGSSGNTIYF
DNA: TGCAGCGTTGGCGGCAGCTCTGGAAACACCATATATTTT

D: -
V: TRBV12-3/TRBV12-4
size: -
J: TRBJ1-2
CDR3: CASSLFLYGYTF
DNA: TGTGCCAGCAGTTTGTTCCTCTATGGCTACACCTTC

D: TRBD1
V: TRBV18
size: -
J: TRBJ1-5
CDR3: CASSNRDRGLQPQHF
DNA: TGTGCCAGCTCCAACCGGGACAGGGGGCTTCAGCCCCAGCATTTT

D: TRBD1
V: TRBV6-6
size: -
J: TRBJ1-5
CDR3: CASSWDSLSNQPQHF
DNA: TGTGCCAGCAGTTGGGACAGTCTTAGCAATCAGCCCCAGCATTTT

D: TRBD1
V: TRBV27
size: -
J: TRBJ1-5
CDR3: CASSQQGGRGPQHF
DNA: TGTGCCAGCAGTCAGCAGGGGGGCCGTGGGCCCCAGCATTTT

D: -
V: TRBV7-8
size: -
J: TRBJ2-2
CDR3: CASSQPTSRAGSFITGELFF
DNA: TGTGCCAGCAGCCAACCGACAAGCCGGGCAGGGTCGTTTATCACCGGGGAGCTGTTTTTT

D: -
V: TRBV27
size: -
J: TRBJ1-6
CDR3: CASSLAVAVGSPLHF
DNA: TGTGCCAGCAGTTTAGCGGTCGCCGTGGGTTCACCCCTCCACTTT

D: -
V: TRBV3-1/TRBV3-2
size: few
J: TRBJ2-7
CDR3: CASSQMGPSPYEQYF
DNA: TGTGCCAGCAGCCAAATGGGGCCTTCTCCCTACGAGCAGTACTTC

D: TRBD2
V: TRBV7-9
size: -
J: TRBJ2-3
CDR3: CASSMSPWGGGSTDTQYF
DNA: TGTGCCAGCAGCATGTCTCCGTGGGGCGGGGGGAGCACAGATACGCAGTATTTT

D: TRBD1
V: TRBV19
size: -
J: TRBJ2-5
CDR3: CASRSRGRETQYF
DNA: TGTGCCAGTAGAAGCAGGGGGCGTGAGACCCAGTACTTC

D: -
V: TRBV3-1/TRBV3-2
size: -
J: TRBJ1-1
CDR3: CASSQGRESAFF
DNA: TGTGCCAGCAGCCAGGGCCGGGAGTCAGCTTTCTTT